The clone carrying this T cell receptor (beta chain) was seen only a few times. Its antigen is still unknown. Using unique molecular identifiers, the investigators prepared the TCRbeta library. MiXCR, applied by TCRdb to the PCR reads, yields one record per CDR3 protein. The data show a few hundred thousand distinct CDR3 sequences, approximately 24% seen once. The CDR3 extends over 16 amino acids. Germline CDR1 is MDHEN and CDR2 is SYDVKM. Trimming took 2 bases from V and 2 from J; bases not matched to a gene: 5. This entry is derived from a study of T-cell reconstitution after alpha-beta-depleted transplantation in children. General observations from the study: At one year after transplant, newly produced T cells mostly accounted for T-cell counts and diversity.

The chain is built from TRBV28 and TRBJ2-5, with 10 positions matching TRBD2. Sequencing used PBMCs, mostly from graft donor cells, obtained 360 days after TCRalphabeta/CD19-depleted stem cell transplant. The TCR comes from a female patient aged 2-9 years who had a stem cell transplant for congenital amegakaryocytic thrombocytopenia, so the T cells may come from the graft donor. CDR3 nucleotide sequence: TGTGCCAGCAGTTTACTCGGACTAGCGGAACAAGAGACCCAGTACTTC. The encoded protein is CASSLLGLAEQETQYF.